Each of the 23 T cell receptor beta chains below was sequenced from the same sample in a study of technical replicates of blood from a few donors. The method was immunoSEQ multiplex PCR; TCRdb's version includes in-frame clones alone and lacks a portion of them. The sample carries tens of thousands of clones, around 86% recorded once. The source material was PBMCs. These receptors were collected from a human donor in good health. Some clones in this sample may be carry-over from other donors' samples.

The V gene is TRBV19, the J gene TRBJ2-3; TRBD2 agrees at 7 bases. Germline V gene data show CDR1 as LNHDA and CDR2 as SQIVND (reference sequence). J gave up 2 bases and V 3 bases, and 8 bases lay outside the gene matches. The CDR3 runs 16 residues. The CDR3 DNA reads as TGTGCCAGTAGTATGGGGACTACACCAATCACAGATACGCAGTATTTT. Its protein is CASSMGTTPITDTQYF.

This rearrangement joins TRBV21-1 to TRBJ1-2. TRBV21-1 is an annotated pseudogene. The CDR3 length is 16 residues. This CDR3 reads CASSKSMQGLNYGYTF. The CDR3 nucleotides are TGTGCCAGCAGCAAAAGTATGCAGGGACTCAACTATGGCTACACCTTC.

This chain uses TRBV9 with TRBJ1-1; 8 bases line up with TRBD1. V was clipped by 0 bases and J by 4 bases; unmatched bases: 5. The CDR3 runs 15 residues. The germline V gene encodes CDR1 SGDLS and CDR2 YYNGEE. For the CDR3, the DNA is TGTGCCAGCAGCGTAGAATGGACAGGGTTCACTGAAGCTTTCTTT. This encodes CASSVEWTGFTEAFF.

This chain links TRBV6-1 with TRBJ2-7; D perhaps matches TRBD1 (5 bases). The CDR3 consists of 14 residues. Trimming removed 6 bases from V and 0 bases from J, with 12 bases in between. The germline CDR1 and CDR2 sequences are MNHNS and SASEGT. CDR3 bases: TGTGCCAGCAGCATTCAGGGTAGCTCCTACGAGCAGTACTTC. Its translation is CASSIQGSSYEQYF.

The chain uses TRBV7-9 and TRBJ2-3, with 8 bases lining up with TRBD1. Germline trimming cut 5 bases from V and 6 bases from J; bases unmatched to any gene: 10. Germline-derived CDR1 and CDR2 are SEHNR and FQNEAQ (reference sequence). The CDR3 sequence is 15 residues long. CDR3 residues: CASSLLDRVGDTQYF. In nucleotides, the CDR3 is TGTGCCAGCAGCCTCTTGGACAGGGTTGGGGATACGCAGTATTTT.

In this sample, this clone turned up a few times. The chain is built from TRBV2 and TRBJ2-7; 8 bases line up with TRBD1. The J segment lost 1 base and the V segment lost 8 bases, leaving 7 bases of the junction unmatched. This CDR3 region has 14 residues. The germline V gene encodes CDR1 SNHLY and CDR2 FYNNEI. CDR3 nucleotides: TGTGCCAGCGAGGGGGACAGGTTTTCCTACGAGCAGTACTTC. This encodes CASEGDRFSYEQYF. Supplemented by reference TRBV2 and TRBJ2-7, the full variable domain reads EPEVTQTPSHQVTQMGQEVILRCVPISNHLYFYWYRQILGQKVEFLVSFYNNEISEKSEIFDDQFSVERPDGSNFTLKIRSTKLEDSAMYFCASEGDRFSYEQYFGPGTRLTVT.

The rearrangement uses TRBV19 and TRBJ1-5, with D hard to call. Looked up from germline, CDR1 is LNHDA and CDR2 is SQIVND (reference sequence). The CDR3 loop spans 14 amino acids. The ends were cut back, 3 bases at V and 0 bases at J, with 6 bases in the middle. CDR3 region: CASSMSDSNQPQHF. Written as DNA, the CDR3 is TGTGCCAGTAGTATGTCAGATAGCAATCAGCCCCAGCATTTT.

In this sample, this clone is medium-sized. The CDR3 bases are TGTGCCATCAGTGAGCTCCGGGACAGGAGAAAGGGCTACGAGCAGTACTTC. This translates into CAISELRDRRKGYEQYF. The chain is built from TRBV10-3 and TRBJ2-7; TRBD1 agrees at 8 bases. After removal of 2 bases from V and 3 bases from J, the junction contained 12 bases not matched to a gene. Per germline, CDR1 ENHRY and CDR2 SYGVKD. The CDR3 has 17 amino acids.

CDR3 nucleotides: TGTGCCAGCTTTACACAGGGTGCTTGGAAGACCCAGTACTTC. Amino acid sequence: CASFTQGAWKTQYF. The chain joins TRBV5-8 to TRBJ2-5; D possibly corresponds to TRBD1 (6 bases). Germline V gives CDR1 SGHTS, CDR2 YDEGEE. V lost 7 bases and J lost 6, with 19 bases in between. CDR3 length equals 14 residues.

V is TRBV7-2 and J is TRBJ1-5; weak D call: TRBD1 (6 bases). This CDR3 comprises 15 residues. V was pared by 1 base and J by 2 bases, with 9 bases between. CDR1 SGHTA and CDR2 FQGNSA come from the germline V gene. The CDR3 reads CASSLVGGGNQPQHF. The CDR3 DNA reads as TGTGCCAGCAGCTTAGTAGGGGGAGGCAATCAGCCCCAGCATTTT.

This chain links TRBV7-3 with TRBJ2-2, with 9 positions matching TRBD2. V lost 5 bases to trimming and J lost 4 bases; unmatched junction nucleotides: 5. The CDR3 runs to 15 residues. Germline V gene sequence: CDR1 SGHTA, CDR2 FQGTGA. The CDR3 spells CASSPRGGTTGELFF. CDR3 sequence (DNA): TGTGCCAGCAGCCCGCGGGGGGGGACCACCGGGGAGCTGTTTTTT.

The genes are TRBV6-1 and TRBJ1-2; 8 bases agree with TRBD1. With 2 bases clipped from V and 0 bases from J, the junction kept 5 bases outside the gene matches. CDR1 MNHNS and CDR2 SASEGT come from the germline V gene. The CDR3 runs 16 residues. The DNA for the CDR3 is TGTGCCAGCAGTGAAAACAGGGGGAGTTCTAACTATGGCTACACCTTC. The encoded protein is CASSENRGSSNYGYTF.

The DNA for the CDR3 is TGTGCCAGCAGTTACTCGTTAGCGGGGGGGCCGGAGACCCAGTACTTC. Protein sequence: CASSYSLAGGPETQYF. The chain is built from TRBV6-5 and TRBJ2-5; 11 nucleotides line up with TRBD2. Trimming cost V 0 bases and J 5 bases; bases outside gene matches: 5. Germline V CDR1 and CDR2: MNHEY, SVGAGI. This CDR3 is built from 16 residues.

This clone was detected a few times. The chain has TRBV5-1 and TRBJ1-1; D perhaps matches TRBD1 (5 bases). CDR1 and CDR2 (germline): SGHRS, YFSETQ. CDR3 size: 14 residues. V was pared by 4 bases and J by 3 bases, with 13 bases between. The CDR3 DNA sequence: TGCGCCAGCAGCCAAGCGGGGGGATACACTGAAGCTTTCTTT. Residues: CASSQAGGYTEAFF.

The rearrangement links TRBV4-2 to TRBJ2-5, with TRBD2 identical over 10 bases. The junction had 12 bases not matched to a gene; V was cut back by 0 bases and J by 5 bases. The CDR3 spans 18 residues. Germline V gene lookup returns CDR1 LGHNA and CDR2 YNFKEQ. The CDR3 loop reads CASSQDRLAGLGGETQYF. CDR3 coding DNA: TGTGCCAGCAGCCAAGATCGACTAGCGGGTCTAGGGGGGGAGACCCAGTACTTC.

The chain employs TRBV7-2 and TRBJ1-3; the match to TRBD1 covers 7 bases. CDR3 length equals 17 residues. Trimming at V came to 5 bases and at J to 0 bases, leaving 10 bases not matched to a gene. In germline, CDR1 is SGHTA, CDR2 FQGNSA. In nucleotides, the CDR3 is TGTGCCAGCAGCAGACGCCCCGGGACAGACTCTGGAAACACCATATATTTT. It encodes CASSRRPGTDSGNTIYF.

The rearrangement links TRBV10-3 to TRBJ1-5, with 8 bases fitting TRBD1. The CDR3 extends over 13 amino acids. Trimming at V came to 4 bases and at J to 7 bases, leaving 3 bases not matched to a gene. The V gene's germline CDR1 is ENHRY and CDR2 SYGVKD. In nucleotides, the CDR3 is TGTGCCATCAGTGCAGGGGGCGAACAGCCCCAGCATTTT. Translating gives CAISAGGEQPQHF.

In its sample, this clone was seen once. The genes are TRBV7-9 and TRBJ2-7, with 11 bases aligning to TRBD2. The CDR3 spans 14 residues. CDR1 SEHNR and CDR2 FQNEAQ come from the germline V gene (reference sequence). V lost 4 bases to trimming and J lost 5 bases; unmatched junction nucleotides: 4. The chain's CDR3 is CASSSLAGADEQYF. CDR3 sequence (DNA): TGTGCCAGCAGCTCACTAGCGGGGGCGGACGAGCAGTACTTC.

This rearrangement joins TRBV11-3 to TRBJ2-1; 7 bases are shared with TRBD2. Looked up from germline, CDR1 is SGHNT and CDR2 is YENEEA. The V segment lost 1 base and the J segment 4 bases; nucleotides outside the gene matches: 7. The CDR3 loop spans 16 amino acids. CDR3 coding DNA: TGTGCCAGCAGCTTAGGTGGCGGGAGTAAGTACAATGAGCAGTTCTTC. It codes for CASSLGGGSKYNEQFF. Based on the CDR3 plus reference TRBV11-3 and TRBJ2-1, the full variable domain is EAGVVQSPRYKIIEKKQPVAFWCNPISGHNTLYWYLQNLGQGPELLIRYENEEAVDDSQLPKDRFSAERLKGVDSTLKIQPAELGDSAVYLCASSLGGGSKYNEQFFGPGTRLTVL.

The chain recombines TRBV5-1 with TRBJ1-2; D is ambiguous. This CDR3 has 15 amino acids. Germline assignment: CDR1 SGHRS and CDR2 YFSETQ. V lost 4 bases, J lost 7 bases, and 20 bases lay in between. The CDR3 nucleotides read TGCGCCAGCAGCCTGGATGGAGGCACGAATGGTGGCTACACCTTC. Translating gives CASSLDGGTNGGYTF.

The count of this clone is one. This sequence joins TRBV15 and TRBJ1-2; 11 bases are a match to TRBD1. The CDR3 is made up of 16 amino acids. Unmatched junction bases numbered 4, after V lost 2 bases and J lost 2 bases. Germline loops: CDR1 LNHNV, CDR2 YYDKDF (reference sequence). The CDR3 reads CATSRTRDRGNYGYTF. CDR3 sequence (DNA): TGTGCCACCAGCAGAACCCGGGACAGGGGGAACTATGGCTACACCTTC.

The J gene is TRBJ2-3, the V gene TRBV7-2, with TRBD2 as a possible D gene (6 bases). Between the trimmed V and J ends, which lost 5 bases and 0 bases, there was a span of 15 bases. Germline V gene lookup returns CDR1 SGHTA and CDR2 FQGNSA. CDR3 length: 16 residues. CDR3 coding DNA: TGTGCCAGCAGCGTGCCACGGGACTCTAGCACAGATACGCAGTATTTT. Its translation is CASSVPRDSSTDTQYF.

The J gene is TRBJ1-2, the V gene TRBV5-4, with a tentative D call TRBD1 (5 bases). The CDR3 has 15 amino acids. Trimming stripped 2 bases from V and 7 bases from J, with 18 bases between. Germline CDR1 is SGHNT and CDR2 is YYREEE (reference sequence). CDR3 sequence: CASSFQDGGVRGYTF. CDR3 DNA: TGTGCCAGCAGCTTTCAGGATGGGGGGGTTCGTGGCTACACCTTC.